Listed below are T cell receptor beta chains from one sample, sequenced in a study of T cell repertoires in cytomegalovirus infection. No antigen has been assigned to these receptors. TCRdb recomputed calls from the reads with MiXCR, one row per CDR3 protein. This sample carries approximately 220,000 distinct CDR3 sequences, about 39% of them seen once, and the ten largest clones take 59%. This specimen was CD8+ T cells from cultured PBMCs, taken from culture after CMV antigen stimulation. These TCRs come from a human donor in good health (CMV status not recorded). Some clones in this sample may be carry-over from other donors' samples. CDR3s include the opening cysteine and the closing phenylalanine or tryptophan. D genes are given only for firm matches. Size is omitted from some rows. Given values are once, few, many or a class for expanded clones.

v_call	j_call	d_call	clone_size	cdr3_nt	cdr3_aa
TRBV19	TRBJ1-1	NA	NA	TGTGCCAGTAGTATTTGGGTCGGATTTAACACTGAAGCTTTCTTT	CASSIWVGFNTEAFF
TRBV2	TRBJ2-7	NA	few	TGTGCCAGCAGGACTAGCTACGAGCAGTACTTC	CASRTSYEQYF
TRBV7-8	TRBJ1-1	NA	NA	TGTGCCAGCAGCTTAGCGGCGGGGAGGGGAGCTTTCTTT	CASSLAAGRGAFF
TRBV4-3	TRBJ1-5	NA	NA	TGCGCCAGCAGCCAAGCTGAGAATCAGCCCCAGCATTTT	CASSQAENQPQHF
TRBV11-2	TRBJ1-1	NA	NA	TGTGCCAGCAGCTTAGTTTTTCGGGGGAGCACAGTGAACACTGAAGCTTTCTTT	CASSLVFRGSTVNTEAFF
TRBV10-3	TRBJ2-7	NA	NA	TGTGCCATCAGCTATCCTACGGCAAGGGGCCGCTACGAGCAGTACTTC	CAISYPTARGRYEQYF
TRBV19	TRBJ1-1	NA	few	TGTGCCAGTACCAGGACAGACTTGAACACTGAAGCTTTCTTT	CASTRTDLNTEAFF
TRBV15	TRBJ2-1	TRBD2	NA	TGTGCCACAAGCAGCGTCCTAGCGGGAGTAGGAGAGAAGTTCTTC	CATSSVLAGVGEKFF
TRBV27	TRBJ2-7	TRBD2	NA	TGTGCCAGCAGTACAGGACTAGCGTGGTACGAGCAGTACTTC	CASSTGLAWYEQYF
TRBV2	TRBJ2-1	TRBD1	NA	TGTGCCAGCAAAGGGGGCTACTGGGAGTTCTTC	CASKGGYWEFF
TRBV28	TRBJ2-7	NA	few	TGTGCCAGCACCGGGATCAACTACGAGCAGTACTTC	CASTGINYEQYF
TRBV28	TRBJ1-2	NA	few	TGTGCCAGCAGTTTCGTGACAGACTTCTCGGGCTACACCTTC	CASSFVTDFSGYTF
TRBV7-6	TRBJ1-5	NA	few	TGTGCCAGCAGTTTAACCAGCAATCAGCCCCAGCATTTT	CASSLTSNQPQHF
TRBV2	TRBJ2-6	NA	few	TGTGCCAGCCTCCCCTCTGGGGCCAACGTCCTGACTTTC	CASLPSGANVLTF
TRBV6-1	TRBJ1-2	NA	NA	TGTGCCAGTTTTAAGGCTGCCCCGCCCTATGGCTACACCTTC	CASFKAAPPYGYTF
TRBV4-2	TRBJ2-3	NA	many	TGTGCCAGCAGCCACACGACGGGGACAGATACGCAGTATTTT	CASSHTTGTDTQYF
TRBV27	TRBJ2-5	NA	NA	TGTGCCAGCAGTTTTACAGGGCCTTCGCAGACCCAGTACTTC	CASSFTGPSQTQYF
TRBV7-6	TRBJ2-7	TRBD2	few	TGTGCCAGCAGCCCCCGGGACATCGGGACTAGCGGGAGAATGGGCGAGCAGTACTTC	CASSPRDIGTSGRMGEQYF
TRBV5-1	TRBJ1-5	NA	NA	TGCGCCAGGATAGAGGGCAGGGACCAGCCCCAGCATTTT	CARIEGRDQPQHF
TRBV6-6	TRBJ2-7	NA	NA	TGTGCCAGCAGGGCCCCTACAGGGACCCACTACGAGCAGTACTTC	CASRAPTGTHYEQYF
TRBV19	TRBJ2-5	TRBD2	few	TGTGCCAGTAGTAAACAACTAGCGGTTGCGAACCAAGAGACCCAGTACTTC	CASSKQLAVANQETQYF
TRBV7-6	TRBJ1-2	TRBD1	NA	TGTGCCAGCAGCCCCGGGACAGGGGGCAATGGTGGCTACACCTTC	CASSPGTGGNGGYTF
TRBV7-9	TRBJ2-2	NA	NA	TGTGCCAGCAGCTTGAAAGCGCCGAACACCGGGGAGCTGTTTTTT	CASSLKAPNTGELFF
TRBV5-6	TRBJ2-4	NA	few	TGTGCCAGCAGCTTGGAAAGGGGTGGCAAAAACATTCAGTACTTC	CASSLERGGKNIQYF
TRBV11-2	TRBJ2-5	TRBD1	few	TGTGCCAGCAGCTTCCGACCGGGACAGGGGACGGAGACCCAGTACTTC	CASSFRPGQGTETQYF
TRBV15	TRBJ1-5	NA	NA	TGTGCCACCAGCAGAGATGTTCGACGCGTTGGGCCCCAGCATTTT	CATSRDVRRVGPQHF
TRBV4-1	TRBJ1-2	NA	few	TGCGCCAGCAGCCAAGGAGGCACGAACTATGGCTACACCTTC	CASSQGGTNYGYTF
TRBV7-3	TRBJ2-1	TRBD2	few	TGTGCCAGCAGCCCAGGGACTAGCGGAGAGCAGTTCTTC	CASSPGTSGEQFF
TRBV27	TRBJ1-1	NA	NA	TGTGCCAGCAGTGGGGACGATCTGGAAGCTTTCTTT	CASSGDDLEAFF
TRBV4-1	TRBJ2-5	TRBD2	few	TGCGCCAGCAGCTCCCGGACTAGCGGGAGCAGGCAAGAGACCCAGTACTTC	CASSSRTSGSRQETQYF
TRBV12-3/TRBV12-4	TRBJ1-1	TRBD1	few	TGTGCCAGCAGTACAGGGGCCCCTGAAGCTTTCTTT	CASSTGAPEAFF
TRBV2	TRBJ2-3	TRBD1	few	TGTGCCAGCAGTAAAGACAGGGAAGATACGCAGTATTTT	CASSKDREDTQYF